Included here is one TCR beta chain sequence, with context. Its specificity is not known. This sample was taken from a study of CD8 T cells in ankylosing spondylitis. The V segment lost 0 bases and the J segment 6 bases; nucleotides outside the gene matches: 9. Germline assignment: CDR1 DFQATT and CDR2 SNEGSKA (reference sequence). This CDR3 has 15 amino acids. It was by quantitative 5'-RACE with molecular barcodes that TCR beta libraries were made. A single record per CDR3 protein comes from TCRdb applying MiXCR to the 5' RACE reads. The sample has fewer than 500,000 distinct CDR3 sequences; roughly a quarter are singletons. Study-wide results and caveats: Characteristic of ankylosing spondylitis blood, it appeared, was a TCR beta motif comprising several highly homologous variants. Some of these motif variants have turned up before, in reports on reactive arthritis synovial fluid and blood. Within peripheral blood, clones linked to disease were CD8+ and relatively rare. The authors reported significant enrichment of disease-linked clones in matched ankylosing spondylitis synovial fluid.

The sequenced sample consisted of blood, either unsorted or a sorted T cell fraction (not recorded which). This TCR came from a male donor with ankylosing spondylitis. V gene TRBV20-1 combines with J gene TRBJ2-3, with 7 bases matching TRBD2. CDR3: CSARDQTGGLDTQYF. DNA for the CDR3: TGCAGTGCTAGAGATCAGACGGGAGGCCTGGATACGCAGTATTTT.